The present entry profiles one TCR beta chain with its context. V lost 3 bases to trimming and J lost 3 bases, with 9 bases between them. In germline, CDR1 is SGHNT, CDR2 YENEEA. The CDR3 is 14 residues long. The data belong to a study of blood T cell repertoires in COVID-19. Per the original methods: Reference gene primer amplification yielded estimated nucleated cell counts. The table came from immunoSEQ multiplex PCR; TCRdb's copy has only in-frame clones and leaves some out. V and J calls and clone size come straight from that table; D and trimming were deduced from the DNA. The sample consists of over 85,000 clones, roughly 85% of them appearing once.

Sample: peripheral blood. The chain uses TRBV11-3 and TRBJ2-1; D is perhaps TRBD2 (6 bases). This receptor was obtained from a man aged 80 or over with acute or convalescent COVID-19. In nucleotides, the CDR3 is TGTGCCAGCAGCTTGGGACTTGACTACAATGAGCAGTTCTTC. Residues: CASSLGLDYNEQFF.